The source of this TCR beta chain is a study of beta chain features in type 1 diabetes. The overall study: The study found patients and healthy donors alike in age, gender and cell yields.

General observations from the study: Moderate but significant shortening of TCRB CDR3s was recorded in all four CD4+ subsets from Type 1 diabetes patients. VDJ junctions from type 1 diabetes patients carried fewer insertions and larger deletions.

What was sequenced were expressed TCRB transcripts, since all of the isolated RNA had been reverse transcribed. Reads from naive, central memory and regulatory T cell samples averaged about 3.9 million. The assay was immunoSEQ multiplex PCR, and TCRdb's table has in-frame clones only and misses some. Counted here are around 160,000 clones, approximately 8.8% occurring once; the ten biggest clones make up 0.7%. The CDR3 is 14 amino acids. V lost 6 bases to trimming and J lost 0 bases, with 11 bases between them. Germline V gene data show CDR1 as SGHRS and CDR2 as YFSETQ. In regard to this clone: Its target is unknown.

What was sequenced was central memory CD4+ T cells from blood. This TCR came from a woman aged 30 to 39 with type 1 diabetes. The J gene is TRBJ2-3, the V gene TRBV5-1; possibly TRBD1 for D (6 bases). The CDR3 nucleotides read TGCGCCAGCATCCGAGGGGGAAGCACAGATACGCAGTATTTT. Protein sequence: CASIRGGSTDTQYF.